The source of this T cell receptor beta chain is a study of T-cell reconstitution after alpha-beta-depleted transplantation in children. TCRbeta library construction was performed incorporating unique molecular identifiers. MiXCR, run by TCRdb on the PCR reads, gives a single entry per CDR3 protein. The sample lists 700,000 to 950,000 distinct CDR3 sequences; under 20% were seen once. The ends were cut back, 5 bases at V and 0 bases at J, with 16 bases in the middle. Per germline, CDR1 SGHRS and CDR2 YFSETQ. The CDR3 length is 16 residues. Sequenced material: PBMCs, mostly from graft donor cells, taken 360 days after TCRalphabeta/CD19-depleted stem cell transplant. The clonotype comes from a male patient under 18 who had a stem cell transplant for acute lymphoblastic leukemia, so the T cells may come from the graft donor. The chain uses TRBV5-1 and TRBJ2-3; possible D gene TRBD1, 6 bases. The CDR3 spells CASRTGTQSSTDTQYF. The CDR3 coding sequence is TGCGCCAGCAGAACCGGGACACAATCTAGCACAGATACGCAGTATTTT.